A single sample is the source of the 23 T cell receptor beta chains below, sequenced in a study of human T cells and chemical hapten exposure. TCRdb reprocessed the RACE reads with MiXCR, giving one entry per CDR3 protein. The repertoire holds 75,000 to 100,000 distinct CDR3 sequences, with approximately 10% as singletons. Time point described: patch test 1, 2 weeks after DPC sensitization. Documented treatment: therapeutic diphenylcyclopropenone sensitization with weekly scalp DPC. The specimen comprised whole blood, sampled in connection with sensitization to the hapten diphenylcyclopropenone (DPC). The receptors here all came from an older woman with alopecia areata. Some clones in this sample may be carry-over from other donors' samples.

This clonotype was counted only a few times. The gene calls are TRBV5-1 and TRBJ1-3, with a tentative D call TRBD1 (5 bases). CDR1 is SGHRS and CDR2 is YFSETQ in the germline V gene. Trimming shortened V by 6 bases and J by 3 bases, and 13 bases separated the two germline ends. The CDR3 spans 14 residues. CDR3 nucleotide sequence: TGCGCCAGCAAGGGGACTCTAGGTGGAAACACCATATATTTT. It translates to CASKGTLGGNTIYF.

This clonotype was recorded a few times. The V call is TRBV18, the J call TRBJ1-2, with D tentatively TRBD1 (5 bases). The V gene's germline CDR1 is KGHSH and CDR2 LQKENI. V was clipped by 5 bases and J by 0 bases, with 10 bases between them. CDR3 size: 14 residues. CDR3 nucleotide sequence: TGTGCCAGCTCATCACAGGAGACTAACTATGGCTACACCTTC. Protein product: CASSSQETNYGYTF.

This clonotype was observed a handful of times. V is TRBV7-2 and J is TRBJ2-2, with D unresolved. V was pared by 1 base and J by 7 bases, with 7 bases between. The CDR3 spans 13 residues. Germline CDR1 reads SGHTA; CDR2 reads FQGNSA. The CDR3: CASSLGQDGELFF. The CDR3 coding sequence is TGTGCCAGCAGCTTAGGGCAGGACGGGGAGCTGTTTTTT.

This clonotype was recorded at least ten times. The J gene is TRBJ2-7, the V gene TRBV5-1; 8 bases are shared with TRBD2. J gave up 7 bases and V 3 bases, and 9 bases lay outside the gene matches. Germline V gives CDR1 SGHRS, CDR2 YFSETQ. The CDR3 extends over 14 amino acids. DNA of the CDR3: TGCGCCAGCAGCTCGAGCGGGGGACTACGGGAGCAGTACTTC. As protein: CASSSSGGLREQYF.

There are a few counts of this clonotype. The chain recombines TRBV7-9 with TRBJ2-5; D unclear. The CDR3 has 13 amino acids. The germline gives CDR1 SEHNR, CDR2 FQNEAQ (reference sequence). Trimming left V 4 bases short and J 3 bases short, with 9 bases between. Written as DNA, the CDR3 is TGTGCCAGCAGCTCGTGGTTGGAAGAGACCCAGTACTTC. It encodes CASSSWLEETQYF.

The V gene is TRBV6-5, the J gene TRBJ2-3; D is possibly TRBD1 or TRBD2 (6 bases each). Germline V lookup: CDR1 MNHEY, CDR2 SVGAGI. CDR3 length: 13 amino acids. V lost 5 bases and J 10 bases, leaving 16 bases between the germline ends. The CDR3 coding sequence is TGTGCCAGCAGTGGGGGGCTGGCTTTTCCGCAGTATTTT. Amino acids: CASSGGLAFPQYF.

In this sample, this clonotype turned up a few times. The chain uses TRBV20-1 and TRBJ1-5; TRBD1 might be the D (5 bases). The CDR3 totals 13 residues. V was clipped by 6 bases and J by 6 bases, with 15 bases between them. From germline, CDR1 is DFQATT and CDR2 SNEGSKA (reference sequence). CDR3 bases: TGCAGTGCCGGTTGGCAGGGAAGTCAGCCCCAGCATTTT. Translated: CSAGWQGSQPQHF.

This clonotype was detected only a few times. This chain connects TRBV11-2 to TRBJ2-7; no clear D. The V and J ends lost 5 bases and 1 base respectively, with 12 bases between them. CDR1 is SGHAT, CDR2 FQNNGV, per germline. The CDR3 runs to 14 residues. This CDR3 is CASSQTWASYEQYF. The CDR3 DNA sequence: TGTGCCAGCAGCCAGACATGGGCGTCCTACGAGCAGTACTTC.

This clonotype turned up a few times. The chain joins TRBV30 to TRBJ1-1; TRBD1 agrees at 9 bases. The germline V gene has CDR1 GTSNPN and CDR2 SVGIG (reference sequence). The CDR3 runs 15 residues. V gave up 2 bases and J gave up 1 base; unmatched junction bases: 5. The CDR3 bases are TGTGCCTGGAGTCTACAGGGGGCCGGGAACACTGAAGCTTTCTTT. This translates into CAWSLQGAGNTEAFF.

This chain joins TRBV5-1 and TRBJ2-3, with TRBD1 as a possible D gene (6 bases). CDR1 SGHRS and CDR2 YFSETQ come from the germline V gene. The V end lost 5 bases, the J end lost 3 bases, and 10 bases lay between the germline ends. CDR3 length: 13 residues. The CDR3 loop reads CASRRQETDTQYF. The CDR3 DNA reads TGCGCCAGCAGGCGACAGGAAACAGATACGCAGTATTTT.

The chain links TRBV6-2 or TRBV6-3 to TRBJ2-2, with D unclear. Trimming stripped 7 bases from V and 2 bases from J, with 5 bases between. From germline, CDR1 is MNHEY and CDR2 SVGEGT. The CDR3 length is 12 residues. The CDR3 reads CASTPNTGELFF. In DNA, the CDR3 is TGTGCCAGCACACCTAACACCGGGGAGCTGTTTTTT.

This rearrangement joins TRBV6-2 or TRBV6-3 to TRBJ1-1; no definite D call. Germline V CDR1 and CDR2: MNHEY, SVGEGT. V lost 0 bases, J lost 4 bases, and 6 bases lay in between. The CDR3 runs to 13 residues. DNA for the CDR3: TGTGCCAGCAGTTACTCCCACCTCACTGAAGCTTTCTTT. Residues: CASSYSHLTEAFF.

This sequence joins TRBV5-5 and TRBJ1-2; the match to TRBD1 covers 12 bases. Germline V CDR1 and CDR2: SGHKS, YYEKEE (reference sequence). The J segment lost 9 bases and the V segment lost 4 bases, leaving 7 bases of the junction unmatched. The CDR3 is 14 residues long. The CDR3: CASSTGQGAMRYTF. The CDR3, as DNA: TGTGCCAGCAGCACGGGACAGGGGGCTATGCGCTACACCTTC.

This clonotype has a count of ten or more. The chain recombines TRBV11-2 with TRBJ1-2; no firm D call. The V and J ends lost 2 bases and 5 bases respectively, with 15 bases between them. This CDR3 is built from 15 residues. Per germline, CDR1 SGHAT and CDR2 FQNNGV. CDR3 nucleotides: TGTGCCAGCAGCTTACGCTCCCGCCAGCTATATGGCTACACCTTC. Translating it yields CASSLRSRQLYGYTF.

The chain carries TRBV9 and TRBJ2-5, with D possibly TRBD1 on 5 matching bases. CDR1 is SGDLS and CDR2 is YYNGEE in the germline V gene. With 1 base removed from V and 2 bases from J, the gap between germline ends came to 12 bases. The CDR3 is 15 residues long. The CDR3 DNA is TGTGCCAGCAGCGTACTTCCTGACAGACAAGAGACCCAGTACTTC. It translates to CASSVLPDRQETQYF.

The chain employs TRBV27 and TRBJ1-2, with D tentatively TRBD1 (5 bases). The CDR3 runs to 17 residues. V lost 6 bases and J lost 1, with 21 bases in between. Germline V gene sequence: CDR1 MNHEY, CDR2 SMNVEV (reference sequence). CDR3 amino acids: CASRPGEGHTVNYGYTF. The CDR3 nucleotides are TGTGCCAGCAGGCCGGGAGAGGGGCACACCGTTAACTATGGCTACACCTTC.

This clonotype is labeled as medium-sized. CDR3 sequence reads: CASSPQETQYF. The CDR3 DNA reads TGTGCCAGCAGCCCCCAAGAGACCCAGTACTTC. The V gene is TRBV18, the J gene TRBJ2-5; D is unclear. Trimming left V 8 bases short and J 1 base short, with 5 bases between. This CDR3 has 11 amino acids. Germline CDR1 and CDR2: KGHSH and LQKENI. Full variable domain (outside the CDR3, taken from reference TRBV18 and TRBJ2-5): NAGVMQNPRHLVRRRGQEARLRCSPMKGHSHVYWYRQLPEEGLKFMVYLQKENIIDESGMPKERFSAEFPKEGPSILRIQQVVRGDSAAYFCASSPQETQYFGPGTRLLVL.

This chain links TRBV4-1 with TRBJ2-1, with D perhaps matching TRBD1 or TRBD2 (5 bases each). Germline V gene sequence: CDR1 MGHRA, CDR2 YSYEKL. Trimming shortened V by 1 base and J by 4 bases, and 11 bases separated the two germline ends. The CDR3 contains 15 residues. CDR3 nucleotide sequence: TGCGCCAGCAGCCAAGCCGGGGACCGTTACAATGAGCAGTTCTTC. This encodes CASSQAGDRYNEQFF.

Only one count was recorded for this clonotype. A much larger clone lies one base from this, so it may be a read error. This chain uses TRBV12-3 or TRBV12-4 with TRBJ1-4; weak D call: TRBD1 (6 bases). The length of the CDR3 is 14 residues. The V and J ends lost 8 bases and 8 bases respectively, with 18 bases between them. As DNA, the CDR3 is TGTGCCAGCGCCTCTCACCCGGGACAAGAAAAACTGTTTTTT. Its translation: CASASHPGQEKLFF.

V and J are TRBV9 and TRBJ1-1, with 7 bases identical to TRBD1. J was trimmed by 3 bases and V by 7 bases; bases with no gene match: 18. In germline, CDR1 is SGDLS, CDR2 YYNGEE. The length of the CDR3 is 17 residues. CDR3 residues: CASPRAFRQGEDTEAFF. For the CDR3, the DNA is TGTGCCAGCCCCAGAGCCTTCAGACAGGGCGAGGACACTGAAGCTTTCTTT.

This clonotype was picked up many times. This chain links TRBV12-3 or TRBV12-4 with TRBJ2-7; D is possibly TRBD1 or TRBD2 (6 bases each). This CDR3 has 14 amino acids. V lost 6 bases and J lost 5, with 17 bases in between. The CDR3 sequence: CASSPRGAANEQYF. The DNA for the CDR3 is TGTGCCAGCAGCCCAAGGGGGGCCGCGAACGAGCAGTACTTC.

The gene calls are TRBV6-1 and TRBJ1-5; unclear D gene. CDR3 length: 13 amino acids. Germline CDR1 is MNHNS and CDR2 is SASEGT. The V end was cut by 2 bases, the J end by 6 bases, with 8 bases between. CDR3 nucleotides: TGTGCCAGCAGTGAATTTCCCCGTCAGCCCCAGCATTTT. Residues: CASSEFPRQPQHF.

This clonotype was seen a handful of times. A junction boundary mismatches the germline segment, possibly from a read error. The chain employs TRBV7-7 and TRBJ2-5; a possible D gene is TRBD2 (5 bases). Germline V gene lookup returns CDR1 SSHAT and CDR2 FNYEAQ (reference sequence). The CDR3 runs to 14 residues. The CDR3 is CASSFSQTGETQYF. Here the CDR3 DNA reads TGTGCTAGCAGCTTTTCCCAAACGGGGGAGACCCAGTACTTC.